The 30 T cell receptor beta chains listed next were all sequenced from one sample in a study of T cell responses to AZD1222 COVID-19 vaccine. Here immunoSEQ multiplex PCR was the method, and the copy in TCRdb shows in-frame clones only, minus some. This table holds 120,000 or so clones, around 87% found once. Source: peripheral blood, taken on day 0 of AZD1222 vaccination. These receptors originate from an adult in good health.

V gene TRBV3-1 (or the pseudogene TRBV3-2) combines with J gene TRBJ2-5; a possible D gene is TRBD1 (5 bases). The CDR3 is 14 residues long. Germline V lookup: CDR1 LGHDT, CDR2 YNNKEL (reference sequence). Trimming took 5 bases from V and 2 from J, leaving 12 bases between them. The CDR3 sequence: CASSKGFGQETQYF. The CDR3 DNA sequence: TGTGCCAGCAGCAAGGGGTTCGGGCAAGAGACCCAGTACTTC.

The table lists this clone with a count of one. The chain carries TRBV5-4 and TRBJ2-5; D remains ambiguous. This CDR3 region has 14 residues. V lost 4 bases and J 2 bases, leaving 12 bases between the germline ends. Germline V CDR1 and CDR2: SGHNT, YYREEE (reference sequence). Here the CDR3 DNA reads TGTGCCAGCAGCGGCAAGGAAGAACAAGAGACCCAGTACTTC. This translates into CASSGKEEQETQYF.

This chain connects TRBV5-1 to TRBJ1-2, with D possibly being TRBD1 (6 bases). V dropped 2 bases and J dropped 3 bases, with 14 bases sitting between them. This CDR3 comprises 15 residues. The germline V gene encodes CDR1 SGHRS and CDR2 YFSETQ. The CDR3 nucleotides read TGCGCCAGCAGCTTTGGTCGGGGGCGAGACTATGGCTACACCTTC. It yields the protein CASSFGRGRDYGYTF.

The genes are TRBV9 and TRBJ1-3; D possibly corresponds to TRBD1 (5 bases). The CDR3 length is 17 residues. The germline V gene encodes CDR1 SGDLS and CDR2 YYNGEE. With 4 bases removed from V and 0 bases from J, the gap between germline ends came to 17 bases. In nucleotides, the CDR3 is TGTGCCAGCAGCTCTGGGGGGTCCCATTTCTCTGGAAACACCATATATTTT. Residues: CASSSGGSHFSGNTIYF.

V is TRBV7-2 and J is TRBJ1-4, with 7 bases fitting TRBD1. The germline gives CDR1 SGHTA, CDR2 FQGNSA. CDR3 length: 13 amino acids. The ends lost 3 bases at V and 7 bases at J; junction bases unmatched: 2. For the CDR3, the DNA is TGTGCCAGCAGCTTGGGGACAGCTGAAAAACTGTTTTTT. Translated: CASSLGTAEKLFF.

This clone was seen more than once but under ten times. J is TRBJ2-1 and V is TRBV6-2 or TRBV6-3; no definite D call. V lost 2 bases and J 10 bases, leaving 18 bases between the germline ends. This CDR3 is 15 amino acids long. The germline V gene has CDR1 MNHEY and CDR2 SVGEGT. The CDR3 DNA is TGTGCCAGCAGTTACCTTTTTCGGACCCCGAGGGAGCAGTTCTTC. Its translation: CASSYLFRTPREQFF.

V and J are TRBV7-2 and TRBJ2-7, with 11 bases that match TRBD2. The CDR3 contains 16 residues. Germline V gene sequence: CDR1 SGHTA, CDR2 FQGNSA. The ends lost 4 bases at V and 5 bases at J; junction bases unmatched: 10. The CDR3 region has the DNA TGTGCCAGCAGCTCAGGTAGCGGGAGGGTGAGGAACGAGCAGTACTTC. This encodes CASSSGSGRVRNEQYF.

The chain is built from TRBV7-9 and TRBJ1-4, with TRBD1 matching 10 bases. V shed 4 bases and J 3 bases; nucleotides not matched to a gene: 8. This CDR3 is built from 17 residues. Germline V lookup: CDR1 SEHNR, CDR2 FQNEAQ (reference sequence). CDR3 sequence (DNA): TGTGCCAGCAGCTCGGGACAGGGGCGCGGGTCTAATGAAAAACTGTTTTTT. It codes for CASSSGQGRGSNEKLFF.

The chain recombines TRBV6-6 with TRBJ1-2, with D perhaps matching TRBD1 (5 bases). Germline CDR1 reads MNHNY; CDR2 reads SVGAGI (reference sequence). The CDR3 contains 13 residues. The V gene lost 6 bases and the J gene lost 4 bases, with 12 bases spanning the gap. The CDR3 region is CASRTQGPYGYTF. The DNA for the CDR3 is TGTGCCAGCAGAACCCAGGGTCCCTATGGCTACACCTTC.

The chain carries TRBV4-1 and TRBJ2-1; unclear D gene. Germline V lookup: CDR1 MGHRA, CDR2 YSYEKL. V dropped 0 bases and J dropped 9 bases, with 9 bases sitting between them. CDR3 length: 13 amino acids. CDR3 DNA: TGCGCCAGCAGCCAAGATGCGCGAGCTGAGCAGTTCTTC. Its translation is CASSQDARAEQFF.

The chain carries TRBV27 and TRBJ2-5; D unresolved. CDR1 and CDR2 from the germline V gene are MNHEY and SMNVEV (reference sequence). This CDR3 region has 14 residues. Trimming cost V 5 bases and J 1 base, with 11 bases left between them. CDR3 amino acids: CASSRALPQETQYF. The CDR3 DNA reads TGTGCCAGCAGTCGAGCGCTTCCCCAAGAGACCCAGTACTTC.

The chain uses TRBV6-5 and TRBJ1-5, with TRBD1 matching 8 bases. The V gene end was trimmed by 5 bases and the J gene end by 0 bases; junction bases not matched to a gene: 3. Germline CDR1 and CDR2: MNHEY and SVGAGI. The CDR3 consists of 15 residues. In DNA form, the CDR3 reads TGTGCCAGCAGTCTTGGGACAGGTAGCAATCAGCCCCAGCATTTT. Translated: CASSLGTGSNQPQHF.

This chain connects TRBV3-1 (or the pseudogene TRBV3-2) to TRBJ2-7; 9 bases line up with TRBD1. The ends lost 1 base at V and 5 bases at J; junction bases unmatched: 9. The germline CDR1 and CDR2 sequences are LGHDT and YNNKEL (reference sequence). This CDR3 spans 16 amino acids. The CDR3 DNA follows: TGTGCCAGCAGCCAAGTTCGGACAGGGGTTAGGAACGAGCAGTACTTC. It codes for CASSQVRTGVRNEQYF.

V and J are TRBV5-1 and TRBJ2-1; 7 bases line up with TRBD2. V trimming: 4 bases; J trimming: 9 bases; junction bases outside the gene matches: 7. Germline V CDR1 and CDR2: SGHRS, YFSETQ. The CDR3 covers 13 residues. The CDR3 nucleotides read TGCGCCAGCAGCCCTAGCGGAGGATCTGAGCAGTTCTTC. Residues: CASSPSGGSEQFF.

CDR3 region: CASSSTVNYGYTF. CDR3 in DNA: TGTGCCAGCAGCTCTACAGTTAACTATGGCTACACCTTC. The chain has TRBV12-3 or TRBV12-4 and TRBJ1-2, with D unclear. The ends were cut back, 6 bases at V and 1 base at J, with 9 bases in the middle. The CDR3 loop spans 13 amino acids.

The CDR3 DNA sequence: TGTGCCTCCTTGGAGGGGACAGGGGCTGGAAACACCATATATTTT. Translating it yields CASLEGTGAGNTIYF. This sequence joins TRBV30 and TRBJ1-3; TRBD1 matches at 10 bases. CDR3 length equals 15 residues. Germline V gene lookup returns CDR1 GTSNPN and CDR2 SVGIG (reference sequence). J gave up 2 bases and V 7 bases, and 8 bases lay outside the gene matches. Combining the CDR3 with reference TRBV30 and TRBJ1-3 gives the whole variable domain SQTIHQWPATLVQPVGSPLSLECTVEGTSNPNLYWYRQAAGRGLQLLFYSVGIGQISSEVPQNLSASRPQDRQFILSSKKLLLSDSGFYLCASLEGTGAGNTIYFGEGSWLTVV.

V is TRBV2 and J is TRBJ1-1, with no clear D. The germline V and J ends were trimmed by 5 bases and 5 bases, with 6 bases remaining between them. From germline, CDR1 is SNHLY and CDR2 FYNNEI. The CDR3 extends over 11 amino acids. The chain's CDR3 is CASSPRTEAFF. CDR3 DNA sequence: TGTGCCAGCAGTCCGAGGACTGAAGCTTTCTTT.

This clone was counted only a few times. The V call is TRBV6-5, the J call TRBJ1-3; weak D call: TRBD1 (5 bases). Germline V gives CDR1 MNHEY, CDR2 SVGAGI. V gave up 8 bases and J gave up 3 bases, with 14 bases separating them. The CDR3 has 14 amino acids. The CDR3 loop reads CASRHGGGGNTIYF. CDR3 DNA sequence: TGTGCCAGCCGTCACGGGGGGGGTGGAAACACCATATATTTT.

This clone was seen more than once but under ten times. The CDR3 is CASSSQRRQPQHF. In DNA form, the CDR3 reads TGTGCCAGCAGCTCTCAGAGAAGGCAGCCCCAGCATTTT. The chain joins TRBV7-2 to TRBJ1-5; D gene unclear. The V gene's germline CDR1 is SGHTA and CDR2 FQGNSA. This CDR3 comprises 13 residues. Between the trimmed V and J ends, which lost 4 bases and 7 bases, there was a span of 11 bases. Together with reference TRBV7-2 and TRBJ1-5, the CDR3 gives the full variable domain: GAGVSQSPSNKVTEKGKDVELRCDPISGHTALYWYRQSLGQGLEFLIYFQGNSAPDKSGLPSDRFSAERTGGSVSTLTIQRTQQEDSAVYLCASSSQRRQPQHFGDGTRLSIL.

This clone was counted a few times. The V and J genes are TRBV19 and TRBJ1-1; 9 nucleotides match TRBD1. The junction had 5 bases not matched to a gene; V was cut back by 5 bases and J by 4 bases. Germline V gene lookup returns CDR1 LNHDA and CDR2 SQIVND (reference sequence). There are 14 residues in the CDR3. In DNA, the CDR3 is TGTGCCAGTAGTGTCACAGGGGGCGGCACTGAAGCTTTCTTT. Protein: CASSVTGGGTEAFF.

This rearrangement joins TRBV19 to TRBJ2-1, with 8 positions matching TRBD1. The trim removed 10 bases at V and 3 bases at J, leaving 11 bases unmatched. From germline, CDR1 is LNHDA and CDR2 SQIVND (reference sequence). This CDR3 is built from 15 residues. The DNA of the CDR3 is TGTGCCACCCAGACAGGGGCAGTTTTCTACAATGAGCAGTTCTTC. Encoded protein: CATQTGAVFYNEQFF.

The chain is built from TRBV7-2 and TRBJ2-7; maybe TRBD1 (7 bases). V was pared by 5 bases and J by 7 bases, with 15 bases between. Germline loops: CDR1 SGHTA, CDR2 FQGNSA. The CDR3 sequence is 13 residues long. This CDR3 is CASSPDQGGEQYF. The CDR3 nucleotides read TGTGCCAGCAGCCCGGATCAGGGGGGAGAGCAGTACTTC.

The V and J genes are TRBV7-9 and TRBJ1-3, with a weak D call TRBD1 (5 bases). CDR3 size: 18 residues. Germline V gives CDR1 SEHNR, CDR2 FQNEAQ (reference sequence). Trimming took 1 base from V and 0 from J, leaving 16 bases between them. The CDR3 loop reads CASSLEVVGRSSGNTIYF. In nucleotides, the CDR3 is TGTGCCAGCAGCTTAGAAGTGGTGGGACGGAGCTCTGGAAACACCATATATTTT.

The rearrangement joins TRBV6-6 to TRBJ1-1; 7 nucleotides match TRBD1. There are 14 residues in the CDR3. Germline assignment: CDR1 MNHNY and CDR2 SVGAGI (reference sequence). J gave up 6 bases and V 2 bases, and 6 bases lay outside the gene matches. CDR3: CASSYRQGVAEAFF. The CDR3 nucleotides read TGTGCCAGCAGTTACCGACAGGGCGTAGCTGAAGCTTTCTTT.

The chain is built from TRBV18 and TRBJ2-5; 11 bases match TRBD2. The CDR3 is 14 residues long. Trimming took 6 bases from V and 5 from J; bases not matched to a gene: 5. Germline loops: CDR1 KGHSH, CDR2 LQKENI. The CDR3 region has the DNA TGTGCCAGCTCGTCACTAGCGGGAGACGAGACCCAGTACTTC. Translated, it gives CASSSLAGDETQYF.

The chain is built from TRBV12-3 or TRBV12-4 and TRBJ1-1; 7 bases match TRBD1. This CDR3 spans 13 amino acids. V shed 1 base and J 5 bases; nucleotides not matched to a gene: 1. The CDR3 DNA is TGTGCCAGCAGTTTAGTCAGGGGGACTGAAGCTTTCTTT. Translation gives CASSLVRGTEAFF.

This sequence joins TRBV6-5 and TRBJ2-3; perhaps TRBD2 as D (6 bases). The V gene's germline CDR1 is MNHEY and CDR2 SVGAGI. CDR3 length: 14 residues. Deletions cut 6 bases from V and 2 bases from J, with 12 bases between. The CDR3 protein is CASRRAGPTDTQYF. The CDR3 nucleotides read TGTGCCAGCAGAAGAGCGGGCCCCACAGATACGCAGTATTTT.

The chain carries TRBV27 and TRBJ2-2; D is undetermined. CDR3 length: 14 residues. V dropped 3 bases and J dropped 5 bases, with 10 bases sitting between them. Germline CDR1 and CDR2: MNHEY and SMNVEV (reference sequence). The CDR3 reads CASSFGVPTGELFF. DNA for the CDR3: TGTGCCAGCAGTTTTGGGGTCCCGACCGGGGAGCTGTTTTTT.

The chain recombines TRBV5-1 with TRBJ2-1; no clear D gene. Germline lookup yields CDR1 SGHRS and CDR2 YFSETQ. With 4 bases removed from V and 8 bases from J, the gap between germline ends came to 13 bases. The CDR3 runs 13 residues. Here the CDR3 reads CASSPGLAYEQFF. The CDR3 nucleotides are TGCGCCAGCAGCCCCGGGTTAGCCTATGAGCAGTTCTTC.

The chain joins TRBV4-1 to TRBJ1-4; 7 bases line up with TRBD1. The CDR3 covers 15 residues. After removal of 3 bases from V and 6 bases from J, the junction contained 7 bases not matched to a gene. The germline V gene has CDR1 MGHRA and CDR2 YSYEKL. DNA of the CDR3: TGCGCCAGCAGCCAGGAAGACAGGGTCGATGAAAAACTGTTTTTT. Translated, it gives CASSQEDRVDEKLFF.